This passage covers 28 T cell receptor beta chains from one sample sequenced in a study of CD4 T cells in relation to SARS-CoV-2 and coronaviruses. No antigen has been assigned to these receptors. Profiling relied on immunoSEQ multiplex PCR, and the TCRdb table lists in-frame clones only, not all of them. The table shows roughly 11,000 clones, with approximately 82% occurring only once. Before the COVID-19 pandemic, during about 2011-2019, CD4+ T cells were taken from unexposed donors. The cells were cultured for 10 days before CD4+ T cells were isolated. Input material: CD4+ T cells from PBMCs, cultured in vitro. The receptors derive from a human donor in good health.

The chain has TRBV5-5 and TRBJ1-4, with 8 bases that match TRBD1. Germline CDR1 reads SGHKS; CDR2 reads YYEKEE (reference sequence). With V trimmed by 3 bases and J by 5 bases, 6 bases remained unmatched. The CDR3 extends over 15 amino acids. Here the CDR3 DNA reads TGTGCCAGCAGCTCCGCGACAGGGGCGAATGAAAAACTGTTTTTT. Translating gives CASSSATGANEKLFF.

V and J are TRBV9 and TRBJ2-7; the D is unclear. Germline V gene data show CDR1 as SGDLS and CDR2 as YYNGEE. This CDR3 has 11 residues. V lost 3 bases to trimming and J lost 4 bases, with 5 bases between them. CDR3 protein: CASSGQYEQYF. CDR3 coding DNA: TGTGCCAGCAGCGGACAATACGAGCAGTACTTC.

This clone was recorded only once. The chain has TRBV10-3 and TRBJ2-2, with 12 nucleotides matching TRBD1. The CDR3 is made up of 17 amino acids. Losses at the gene ends were 6 bases for V and 0 bases for J; bases not matched to a gene: 5. Germline V CDR1 and CDR2: ENHRY, SYGVKD. CDR3 amino acids: CAISTGTGGPNTGELFF. In nucleotides, the CDR3 is TGTGCCATCAGCACCGGGACAGGGGGCCCGAACACCGGGGAGCTGTTTTTT.

This chain joins TRBV7-8 and TRBJ2-5; 9 positions match TRBD1. CDR1 and CDR2 (germline): SGHVS, FQNEAQ. J gave up 4 bases and V 5 bases, and 8 bases lay outside the gene matches. This CDR3 comprises 15 residues. CDR3 bases: TGTGCCAGCAGCGAAGGACAGGGGCTCCCAGAGACCCAGTACTTC. Translated: CASSEGQGLPETQYF. The whole variable domain, remainder taken from reference TRBV7-8 and TRBJ2-5, is GAGVSQSPRYKVAKRGQDVALRCDPISGHVSLFWYQQALGQGPEFLTYFQNEAQLDKSGLPSDRFFAERPEGSVSTLKIQRTQQEDSAVYLCASSEGQGLPETQYFGPGTRLLVL.

The chain uses TRBV6-5 and TRBJ1-3; D is unresolved. Between the trimmed V and J ends, which lost 2 bases and 3 bases, there was a span of 11 bases. CDR1 MNHEY and CDR2 SVGAGI come from the germline V gene. This CDR3 has 15 residues. The chain's CDR3 is CASSYGRQIGNTIYF. The CDR3 region has the DNA TGTGCCAGCAGTTACGGCAGGCAGATTGGAAACACCATATATTTT.

This clone has only one observation. The chain uses TRBV12-3 or TRBV12-4 and TRBJ2-7; D remains unclear. Between the trimmed V and J ends, which lost 9 bases and 0 bases, there was a span of 12 bases. This CDR3 has 13 residues. CDR3 amino acids: CASRGRSSYEQYF. The CDR3 DNA sequence: TGTGCCAGTCGCGGACGGAGCTCCTACGAGCAGTACTTC.

V is TRBV3-1 (or the pseudogene TRBV3-2) and J is TRBJ2-6; D is possibly TRBD2 (6 bases). Trimming removed 0 bases at V and 5 bases at J, with 8 bases between. This CDR3 is built from 15 residues. In germline, CDR1 is LGHDT, CDR2 YNNKEL (reference sequence). The CDR3 coding sequence is TGTGCCAGCAGCCAAGAGGGGGGTAGGGCCAACGTCCTGACTTTC. It is translated as CASSQEGGRANVLTF.

The chain carries TRBV19 and TRBJ2-1; 11 bases fit TRBD1. V lost 6 bases, J lost 6 bases, and 13 bases stayed unmatched. This CDR3 is built from 17 residues. Germline V CDR1 and CDR2: LNHDA, SQIVND (reference sequence). The CDR3 nucleotides are TGTGCCAGTAGCCGAATTGACGGACAGGGGGCTTCCAATGAGCAGTTCTTC. It translates to CASSRIDGQGASNEQFF.

The J gene is TRBJ2-5, the V gene TRBV12-3 or TRBV12-4; D remains unclear. The ends were cut back, 5 bases at V and 5 bases at J, with 9 bases in the middle. The CDR3 length is 12 residues. CDR3 DNA sequence: TGTGCCAGCAGTCCCGAGACGGAGACCCAGTACTTC. Protein: CASSPETETQYF.

The V and J genes are TRBV19 and TRBJ1-2; unclear D gene. The V and J ends lost 5 bases and 0 bases respectively, with 7 bases between them. CDR1 is LNHDA, CDR2 SQIVND, per germline (reference sequence). The CDR3 is 13 residues long. The CDR3 DNA reads as TGTGCCAGTAGTGACTACCCTAACTATGGCTACACCTTC. Its translation: CASSDYPNYGYTF. Full variable domain (remainder filled in from reference TRBV19 and TRBJ1-2): DGGITQSPKYLFRKEGQNVTLSCEQNLNHDAMYWYRQDPGQGLRLIYYSQIVNDFQKGDIAEGYSVSREKKESFPLTVTSAQKNPTAFYLCASSDYPNYGYTFGSGTRLTVV.

The chain recombines TRBV30 with TRBJ2-7; TRBD2 agrees at 8 bases. Germline V gene lookup returns CDR1 GTSNPN and CDR2 SVGIG (reference sequence). Trimming took 0 bases from V and 3 from J; bases not matched to a gene: 4. The CDR3 contains 14 residues. CDR3 DNA: TGTGCCTGGAGTGTACGGACTAGCTACTACGAGCAGTACTTC. Translation gives CAWSVRTSYYEQYF.

CDR3 in amino acids: CASSFRQDYEQYF. CDR3 in DNA: TGTGCCAGCAGCTTCCGACAGGACTACGAGCAGTACTTC. The chain carries TRBV11-2 and TRBJ2-7; D is possibly TRBD1 (6 bases). The CDR3 loop spans 13 amino acids. The V end lost 3 bases, the J end lost 3 bases, and 9 bases lay between the germline ends. Germline assignment: CDR1 SGHAT and CDR2 FQNNGV.

This clone was counted only a few times. The rearrangement joins TRBV2 to TRBJ1-6; 7 positions agree with TRBD1. Trimming removed 3 bases from V and 9 bases from J; junction bases left unmatched: 11. Per germline, CDR1 SNHLY and CDR2 FYNNEI. CDR3 size: 16 residues. CDR3 protein: CASSERQGGFSSPLHF. The CDR3, as DNA: TGTGCCAGCAGTGAGAGACAGGGAGGTTTCAGTTCACCCCTCCACTTT. Drawing the rest from reference TRBV2 and TRBJ1-6, the complete variable domain is EPEVTQTPSHQVTQMGQEVILRCVPISNHLYFYWYRQILGQKVEFLVSFYNNEISEKSEIFDDQFSVERPDGSNFTLKIRSTKLEDSAMYFCASSERQGGFSSPLHFGNGTRLTVT.

The genes are TRBV30 and TRBJ2-7; D unclear. The V gene lost 3 bases and the J gene lost 8 bases, with 11 bases spanning the gap. CDR3 size: 11 residues. Germline V CDR1 and CDR2: GTSNPN, SVGIG (reference sequence). In DNA form, the CDR3 reads TGTGCCTGGAGAAATGGACCCAAGCAGTACTTC. Amino acids: CAWRNGPKQYF.

The chain carries TRBV4-3 and TRBJ1-4; D perhaps matches TRBD1 (5 bases). V was clipped by 0 bases and J by 6 bases, with 20 bases between them. CDR3 length: 18 amino acids. Germline assignment: CDR1 LGHNA and CDR2 YSLEER. The CDR3 sequence is CASSQDLAGSGRDEKLFF. The CDR3 nucleotides are TGCGCCAGCAGCCAAGATCTGGCAGGGTCGGGGCGGGATGAAAAACTGTTTTTT.

V usage is TRBV4-3 and J usage is TRBJ1-4; 8 bases agree with TRBD1. Germline lookup yields CDR1 LGHNA and CDR2 YSLEER. There are 15 residues in the CDR3. V lost 3 bases, J lost 8 bases, and 8 bases stayed unmatched. The CDR3, as DNA: TGCGCCAGCAGCCATCGACAGGGGTTAGAGGAAAAACTGTTTTTT. Its translation: CASSHRQGLEEKLFF.

The rearrangement uses TRBV4-2 and TRBJ2-2; 8 nucleotides match TRBD2. Germline lookup yields CDR1 LGHNA and CDR2 YNFKEQ. The CDR3 covers 16 residues. Losses at the gene ends were 1 base for V and 5 bases for J; bases not matched to a gene: 6. The CDR3 spells CASSQVGAGATGELFF. Here the CDR3 DNA reads TGTGCCAGCAGCCAAGTGGGAGCGGGAGCAACCGGGGAGCTGTTTTTT.

The V call is TRBV19, the J call TRBJ2-6; possibly TRBD1 for D (6 bases). Trimming removed 9 bases from V and 2 bases from J, with 23 bases in between. Germline V gives CDR1 LNHDA, CDR2 SQIVND (reference sequence). The CDR3 covers 18 residues. The CDR3 DNA follows: TGTGCCAGCAGGGGAAGGGAACGGTCCCATCCTGGGGCCAACGTCCTGACTTTC. Translated, it gives CASRGRERSHPGANVLTF.

The chain uses TRBV6-6 and TRBJ1-5, with D possibly being TRBD1 (6 bases). The V end lost 6 bases, the J end lost 0 bases, and 12 bases lay between the germline ends. The CDR3 has 15 residues. From germline, CDR1 is MNHNY and CDR2 SVGAGI (reference sequence). The CDR3 spells CASRFQGNSNQPQHF. The DNA of the CDR3 is TGTGCCAGCAGGTTTCAGGGGAATAGCAATCAGCCCCAGCATTTT.

This sequence joins TRBV3-1 (or the pseudogene TRBV3-2) and TRBJ2-4; no clear D. The CDR3 is made up of 14 amino acids. CDR1 is LGHDT and CDR2 is YNNKEL in the germline V gene (reference sequence). V was trimmed by 4 bases and J by 4 bases, leaving 11 bases between them. This CDR3 reads CASSRGRMKNIQYF. CDR3 sequence (DNA): TGTGCCAGCAGCCGCGGACGGATGAAAAACATTCAGTACTTC.

V usage is TRBV7-2 and J usage is TRBJ2-1, with 11 nucleotides matching TRBD2. Per germline, CDR1 SGHTA and CDR2 FQGNSA. The CDR3 contains 16 residues. Trimming at V came to 4 bases and at J to 5 bases, leaving 7 bases not matched to a gene. The CDR3 here is CASSSILAGGNNEQFF. CDR3 in DNA: TGTGCCAGCAGCTCCATCCTAGCGGGAGGCAACAATGAGCAGTTCTTC.

The chain recombines TRBV6-5 with TRBJ2-7; 8 nucleotides align to TRBD2. Germline loops: CDR1 MNHEY, CDR2 SVGAGI. Trimming at V came to 4 bases and at J to 5 bases, leaving 7 bases not matched to a gene. The CDR3 is 14 residues long. CDR3 sequence: CASSSGRAFNEQYF. The CDR3 DNA follows: TGTGCCAGCAGTTCCGGGAGGGCCTTCAACGAGCAGTACTTC.

The chain is built from TRBV2 and TRBJ2-1; D is unresolved. The CDR3 is 13 amino acids. The germline gives CDR1 SNHLY, CDR2 FYNNEI. Trimming took 8 bases from V and 0 from J, leaving 8 bases between them. CDR3 amino acids: CASVISSYNEQFF. The CDR3 region has the DNA TGTGCCAGCGTCATTAGCTCCTACAATGAGCAGTTCTTC.

The gene calls are TRBV28 and TRBJ2-4; D possibly uses TRBD1 or TRBD2 (5 bases each). CDR1 and CDR2 from the germline V gene are MDHEN and SYDVKM. CDR3 length equals 13 residues. V shed 6 bases and J shed 6 bases, with 12 bases lying between them. The CDR3 protein is CASRSGDPNIQYF. CDR3 nucleotides: TGTGCCAGCAGGAGTGGGGACCCAAACATTCAGTACTTC.

The chain joins TRBV7-9 to TRBJ1-4; perhaps TRBD1 as D (5 bases). The ends were cut back, 1 base at V and 3 bases at J, with 18 bases in the middle. The CDR3 has 18 residues. The germline gives CDR1 SEHNR, CDR2 FQNEAQ (reference sequence). The CDR3: CASSLVPLGLGANEKLFF. In DNA form, the CDR3 reads TGTGCCAGCAGCTTAGTCCCCTTAGGGTTGGGGGCTAATGAAAAACTGTTTTTT. Drawing the rest from reference TRBV7-9 and TRBJ1-4, the complete variable domain is DTGVSQNPRHKITKRGQNVTFRCDPISEHNRLYWYRQTLGQGPEFLTYFQNEAQLEKSRLLSDRFSAERPKGSFSTLEIQRTEQGDSAMYLCASSLVPLGLGANEKLFFGSGTQLSVL.

This chain joins TRBV27 and TRBJ2-2, with a weak D call TRBD1 (6 bases). The CDR3 extends over 15 amino acids. Trimming pared 7 bases from V and 3 bases from J, leaving 15 bases between. Germline V gene lookup returns CDR1 MNHEY and CDR2 SMNVEV (reference sequence). CDR3 coding DNA: TGTGCCAGCACCCCCCGGGACACATACACCGGGGAGCTGTTTTTT. As protein: CASTPRDTYTGELFF.

This chain joins TRBV6-6 and TRBJ1-2; no firm D call. V lost 4 bases to trimming and J lost 9 bases, with 15 bases between them. Germline assignment: CDR1 MNHNY and CDR2 SVGAGI (reference sequence). The CDR3 has 13 residues. Here the CDR3 reads CASSSAGEGSYTF. Written as DNA, the CDR3 is TGTGCCAGCAGTTCGGCAGGAGAAGGCAGCTACACCTTC.

The chain joins TRBV18 to TRBJ1-2; the D gene is possibly TRBD1 (6 bases). The CDR3 runs to 13 residues. CDR1 KGHSH and CDR2 LQKENI come from the germline V gene. V gave up 3 bases and J gave up 1 base, with 6 bases separating them. CDR3: CASSPRGNYGYTF. For the CDR3, the DNA is TGTGCCAGCTCACCCAGGGGTAACTATGGCTACACCTTC.